Listed below are T cell receptor beta chains from one sample, sequenced in a study of blood T cell repertoires in COVID-19. Some clones are missing from TCRdb's copy, which holds only in-frame ones; the method was immunoSEQ multiplex PCR. The data contain hundreds of thousands of clones, 83% of them singletons. The sample taken for sequencing was PBMCs or T cells enriched from blood (not recorded which). These receptors all come from a woman aged 45-65 years who had been exposed to COVID-19. Each CDR3 is given with its conserved first and last residue. The D gene is left open where the match is weak. Size tells how often a clone was seen (once, few, many) or the class of an expanded clone, and some rows leave it out.

clone size: NA; D gene: NA; CDR3 length: 14; V gene: TRBV2; J gene: TRBJ2-2; CDR3 protein: CASTREANTGELFF; CDR3 DNA: TGTGCCAGCACCAGGGAGGCGAACACCGGGGAGCTGTTTTTT
clone size: NA; D gene: NA; CDR3 length: 14; V gene: TRBV11-2; J gene: TRBJ2-1; CDR3 protein: CASSLSGLINEQFF; CDR3 DNA: TGTGCCAGCAGCTTATCAGGACTAATCAATGAGCAGTTCTTC
clone size: NA; D gene: TRBD2; CDR3 length: 16; V gene: TRBV9; J gene: TRBJ2-2; CDR3 protein: CASSTYGTSDTGELFF; CDR3 DNA: TGTGCCAGCAGCACATACGGGACTAGCGACACCGGGGAGCTGTTTTTT
clone size: NA; D gene: NA; CDR3 length: 14; V gene: TRBV9; J gene: TRBJ2-1; CDR3 protein: CASSLRPNGDEQFF; CDR3 DNA: TGTGCCAGCAGCCTCCGACCGAACGGGGATGAGCAGTTCTTC
clone size: NA; D gene: NA; CDR3 length: 14; V gene: TRBV7-9; J gene: TRBJ1-5; CDR3 protein: CASSLGPEEHPQHF; CDR3 DNA: TGTGCCAGCAGCTTAGGTCCCGAAGAACACCCCCAGCATTTT
clone size: NA; D gene: TRBD2; CDR3 length: 15; V gene: TRBV11-2; J gene: TRBJ2-2; CDR3 protein: CASSLGSGGAGELFF; CDR3 DNA: TGTGCCAGCAGCTTGGGAAGCGGGGGTGCCGGGGAGCTGTTTTTT
clone size: NA; D gene: TRBD2; CDR3 length: 16; V gene: TRBV7-2; J gene: TRBJ2-3; CDR3 protein: CASSPVGSGVRDTQYF; CDR3 DNA: TGTGCCAGCAGCCCGGTCGGAAGCGGGGTTCGAGATACGCAGTATTTT
clone size: NA; D gene: TRBD1; CDR3 length: 14; V gene: TRBV5-1; J gene: TRBJ2-7; CDR3 protein: CASSSPPDRGVQYF; CDR3 DNA: TGCGCCAGCAGCTCCCCCCCGGACAGGGGTGTGCAGTACTTC
clone size: NA; D gene: NA; CDR3 length: 13; V gene: TRBV29-1; J gene: TRBJ1-4; CDR3 protein: CSVLTGSNEKLFF; CDR3 DNA: TGCAGCGTTCTGACAGGCAGTAATGAAAAACTGTTTTTT
clone size: NA; D gene: TRBD1; CDR3 length: 17; V gene: TRBV13; J gene: TRBJ1-2; CDR3 protein: CASSFRAGTGYNYGYTF; CDR3 DNA: TGTGCCAGCAGCTTTCGTGCCGGGACAGGGTATAACTATGGCTACACCTTC
clone size: NA; D gene: NA; CDR3 length: 17; V gene: TRBV5-8; J gene: TRBJ2-4; CDR3 protein: CASSSEVANLAKNIQYF; CDR3 DNA: TGTGCCAGCAGCTCGGAGGTGGCTAATCTAGCCAAAAACATTCAGTACTTC
clone size: NA; D gene: TRBD1; CDR3 length: 15; V gene: TRBV27; J gene: TRBJ2-3; CDR3 protein: CASSLRVGGIDTQYF; CDR3 DNA: TGTGCCAGCAGTCTGCGGGTAGGGGGCATAGATACGCAGTATTTT
clone size: NA; D gene: TRBD1; CDR3 length: 14; V gene: TRBV9; J gene: TRBJ2-3; CDR3 protein: CASSARQGGDTQYF; CDR3 DNA: TGTGCCAGCAGCGCTCGACAGGGGGGAGATACGCAGTATTTT
clone size: NA; D gene: NA; CDR3 length: 14; V gene: TRBV7-9; J gene: TRBJ1-5; CDR3 protein: CASSRTGSNQPQHF; CDR3 DNA: TGTGCCAGCAGCCGCACGGGTAGCAATCAGCCCCAGCATTTT
clone size: NA; D gene: NA; CDR3 length: 15; V gene: TRBV11-3; J gene: TRBJ2-2; CDR3 protein: CASSFGGPNTGELFF; CDR3 DNA: TGTGCCAGCAGCTTCGGAGGGCCTAACACCGGGGAGCTGTTTTTT
clone size: NA; D gene: NA; CDR3 length: 11; V gene: TRBV19; J gene: TRBJ1-2; CDR3 protein: CAIGGVYGYTF; CDR3 DNA: TGTGCCATCGGGGGAGTTTATGGCTACACCTTC
clone size: NA; D gene: NA; CDR3 length: 16; V gene: TRBV19; J gene: TRBJ2-7; CDR3 protein: CASSISSGSATYEQYF; CDR3 DNA: TGTGCCAGTAGTATATCGTCCGGGTCCGCCACCTACGAGCAGTACTTC
clone size: NA; D gene: TRBD1; CDR3 length: 12; V gene: TRBV3-1/TRBV3-2; J gene: TRBJ1-1; CDR3 protein: CASSQDGDRIFF; CDR3 DNA: TGTGCCAGCAGCCAAGATGGGGACAGGATCTTCTTT
clone size: once; D gene: TRBD1; CDR3 length: 17; V gene: TRBV4-2; J gene: TRBJ2-7; CDR3 protein: CASSPAFDRVSTYEQYF; CDR3 DNA: TGTGCCAGCAGCCCGGCCTTTGACAGGGTATCAACCTACGAGCAGTACTTC
clone size: few; D gene: TRBD1; CDR3 length: 14; V gene: TRBV6-6; J gene: TRBJ1-2; CDR3 protein: CASSYGQGKGGYTF; CDR3 DNA: TGTGCCAGCAGTTACGGACAGGGAAAGGGCGGCTACACCTTC
clone size: NA; D gene: TRBD1; CDR3 length: 16; V gene: TRBV9; J gene: TRBJ1-1; CDR3 protein: CASSPGTAPLNTEAFF; CDR3 DNA: TGTGCCAGCAGCCCAGGGACAGCCCCTCTGAACACTGAAGCTTTCTTT
clone size: once; D gene: NA; CDR3 length: 14; V gene: TRBV30; J gene: TRBJ1-2; CDR3 protein: CAWSVRGKGYGYTF; CDR3 DNA: TGTGCCTGGAGTGTTCGGGGAAAGGGCTATGGCTACACCTTC